Each of the 27 T cell receptor delta chains below was sequenced from the same sample in a study of gamma-delta chains in newborns, infants, children. TCRdb fed the reads to CATT. The repertoire has thousands of delta-chain clones, around 0.62% of them found once; the top ten carry 15%. The sample consisted of blood. The source of these receptors is a child who was a newborn, infant or young child, either healthy, febrile or measles-vaccinated (not recorded which).

Within the sample, this clone is medium-sized. Only one base separates this from a far larger clonotype, so it likely reflects a read error. Other DNA sequences within the sample encode an identical CDR3. The chain uses TRDV2 and TRDJ1; 7 nucleotides agree with TRDD3. The CDR3 has 13 amino acids. Germline V lookup: CDR1 GEAIGNYY, CDR2 EKD. The CDR3 reads CACDTWGTDKLIF. Here the CDR3 DNA reads TGTGCCTGCGACACCTGGGGGACCGATAAACTCATCTTT.

This clone was detected only a few times. The junction departs from germline at one end; a sequencing error may be responsible. The gene calls are TRDV2 and TRDJ3; D may be TRDD3 (5 bases). Germline-derived CDR1 and CDR2 are GEAIGNYY and EKD. The CDR3 loop spans 19 amino acids. The chain's CDR3 is CACDTVRGVSSCDTRQMFF. The DNA of the CDR3 is TGTGCCTGCGACACCGTGCGGGGGGTGAGCTCCTGTGACACCCGACAGATGTTTTTC.

In its sample, this clone is medium-sized (0.01 to 0.1%). This probably arose from a read error, given a far larger clone one base away. Other DNA variants within this sample encode the same CDR3. This chain links TRDV2 with TRDJ2; 13 bases fit TRDD3. Germline CDR1 GEAIGNYY, CDR2 EKD. This CDR3 is built from 14 residues. The V and J ends lost 2 bases and 8 bases, in that order; junction bases with no gene match: 1. CDR3 sequence reads: CACDKLGDTAQLFF. In DNA form, the CDR3 reads TGTGCCTGTGACAAACTGGGGGATACGGCACAACTCTTCTTT.

The table lists this clone with a few counts. TCRdb shows a much larger clone's protein in place of this DNA's translation, and the two differ at residue 15, likely through a read error; the protein shown is translated from the DNA. Other DNA sequences in this specimen translate into the identical CDR3. The genes are TRDV2 and TRDJ3; 8 bases are a match to TRDD3. CDR1 and CDR2 from the germline V gene are GEAIGNYY and EKD. The CDR3 spans 17 residues. CDR3 sequence reads: CACDSTGGSWDTRQTFF. The CDR3 bases are TGTGCCTGTGACAGTACTGGGGGCTCCTGGGACACCCGACAGACGTTTTTC.

By sample share, this clone is medium-sized. In the same sample, other DNA sequences code for this CDR3. The chain uses TRDV3 and TRDJ1; 12 nucleotides match TRDD3. Germline V lookup: CDR1 TVYSNPD, CDR2 GDNSRS (reference sequence). V shed 4 bases, J shed 1 base, and the junction held 13 bases outside the gene matches. This CDR3 has 17 residues. The CDR3 nucleotides read TGTGCCTGCCGTCTCTGGGGGATACGGTTGGCCACCGATAAACTCATCTTT. As protein: CACRLWGIRLATDKLIF.

There are a few counts of this clone. The mismatch at residue 6 between this DNA's translation and the TCRdb protein of a much larger clone likely reflects a read error; the protein shown is translated from the DNA. The J gene is TRDJ3, the V gene TRDV2; TRDD3 is a possible D gene (5 bases). The V end lost 1 base, the J end lost 0 bases, and 12 bases lay between the germline ends. The CDR3 is 18 residues long. Germline assignment: CDR1 GEAIGNYY and CDR2 EKD. Here the CDR3 reads CACDTEIPSSWDTRQMFF. The CDR3 DNA reads TGTGCCTGTGACACGGAGATACCTAGCTCCTGGGACACCCGACAGATGTTTTTC.

Concerning this clone: This could be a read error, since a much larger clone is one nucleotide away. The same CDR3 also results from other DNA sequences found in this sample. The J gene is TRDJ3, the V gene TRDV2; D gene ambiguous. V lost 0 bases and J lost 0, with 20 bases in between. Germline V CDR1 and CDR2: GEAIGNYY, EKD. There are 21 residues in the CDR3. The chain's CDR3 is CACDTVRGTAPSSWDTRQMFF. The CDR3 DNA reads TGTGCCTGTGACACCGTGCGAGGGACCGCCCCGAGCTCCTGGGACACCCGACAGATGTTTTTC.

This clone has only a few counts. TCRdb pairs this DNA with a much larger clone's protein that differs at residue 18, likely a read error; the protein shown was translated from the DNA. This chain uses TRDV2 with TRDJ3, with 13 bases that match TRDD3. The CDR3 sequence is 20 residues long. Germline CDR1 reads GEAIGNYY; CDR2 reads EKD. CDR3 residues: CACDKVLGDTRSWDTRQTFF. The CDR3 DNA reads TGTGCCTGTGACAAAGTACTGGGGGATACGCGCTCCTGGGACACCCGACAGACGTTTTTC.

This clone was picked up a small number of times. This clone may be a read error of a much larger clone one base away. This sample includes further DNA sequences coding for the same CDR3. The chain uses TRDV3 and TRDJ3; 9 nucleotides match TRDD3. J lost 0 bases, V lost 0 bases, and 6 bases had no gene match. The CDR3 length is 18 residues. Germline-derived CDR1 and CDR2 are TVYSNPD and GDNSRS (reference sequence). The CDR3 DNA reads as TGTGCCTTTAGGTCAGACTGGGGGAGCTCCTGGGACACCCGACAGATGTTTTTC. Amino acid sequence: CAFRSDWGSSWDTRQMFF.

Details on this clone: TCRdb's protein for this DNA is that of a much larger clone and differs from the translation at residue 3, likely a read error; the protein shown is the DNA translation. J is TRDJ1 and V is TRDV2; 13 bases are a match to TRDD3. CDR3 length equals 15 residues. Germline values: CDR1 GEAIGNYY, CDR2 EKD. CDR3 DNA: TGTGCCCGTGACTACTGGGGGATACGCACCGATAAACTCATCTTT. Translation: CARDYWGIRTDKLIF.

This clone has more than one count but fewer than ten. The chain uses TRDV2 and TRDJ1; D is perhaps TRDD3 (5 bases). Germline assignment: CDR1 GEAIGNYY and CDR2 EKD. V gave up 4 bases and J gave up 2 bases, with 10 bases separating them. This CDR3 has 13 amino acids. The CDR3 sequence: CACDKMGTDKLIF. Here the CDR3 DNA reads TGTGCCTGTGATAAGATGGGGACCGATAAACTCATCTTT.

This clone showed up just a few times. Translating this DNA gives a protein that differs at residue 5 from the TCRdb one, which belongs to a much larger clone; a read error is likely, and the protein shown is this translation. The chain employs TRDV2 and TRDJ2, with 9 bases identical to TRDD3. This CDR3 contains 16 residues. Trimming at V came to 3 bases and at J to 0 bases, leaving 4 bases not matched to a gene. Germline values: CDR1 GEAIGNYY, CDR2 EKD. In DNA, the CDR3 is TGTGCCTGTGACGCACTGGGGGAAGCTTTGACAGCACAACTCTTCTTT. It yields the protein CACDALGEALTAQLFF.

About this clone itself: The protein recorded in TCRdb matches a much larger clone and deviates from this DNA's translation at residue 4, suggesting a read error; the protein here is obtained by translating the DNA. The gene calls are TRDV1 and TRDJ1, with no clear D. The CDR3 has 13 amino acids. Germline CDR1 TSWWSYY, CDR2 QGS. CDR3 protein: CALRELPTDKLIF. The CDR3 DNA reads TGTGCTCTTAGGGAACTACCGACCGATAAACTCATCTTT.

Judged by abundance, this clone is medium-sized. Given a much more abundant clone one base away, this may be a read error. V and J are TRDV2 and TRDJ3; TRDD3 is a possible D gene (5 bases). The V gene's germline CDR1 is GEAIGNYY and CDR2 EKD. The CDR3 sequence is 17 residues long. The CDR3, as DNA: TGTGCCTGTGGCACCTGGGCTAACTCCTGGGACACCCGACAGATGTTTTTC. Protein: CACGTWANSWDTRQMFF.

Comments on this clone: TCRdb's entry gives the protein of a much larger clone, which mismatches this DNA's translation at residue 4, likely from a read error; the protein reported here is translated from the DNA. This chain joins TRDV2 and TRDJ2; 9 bases map to TRDD3. Per the germline V gene, CDR1 is GEAIGNYY and CDR2 is EKD. The CDR3 runs to 14 residues. The CDR3 DNA follows: TGTGCCTGTGTCACCTGGGGGATGACAGCACAACTTTTCTTT. This encodes CACVTWGMTAQLFF.

Remarks on this clone: The protein given by TCRdb reflects a much larger clone and differs at residue 7 from this DNA's translation, likely from a read error; the protein shown is the DNA's translation. The rearrangement links TRDV2 to TRDJ3; a weak D match, TRDD3 (5 bases). Trimming left V 3 bases short and J 4 bases short, with 12 bases between. The CDR3 is made up of 16 amino acids. CDR1 is GEAIGNYY and CDR2 is EKD in the germline V gene. The CDR3 DNA sequence: TGTGCCTGTGACGTACTGGAGGATTGGGACACCCGACAGATGTTTTTC. It encodes CACDVLEDWDTRQMFF.

Turning to this clone: DNA and listed protein disagree at residue 15, so the protein shown here was translated from the DNA. The chain couples TRAV29/DV5 to TRDJ3; the match to TRDD3 covers 8 bases. The V gene's germline CDR1 is NSMFDY and CDR2 ISSIKDK. This CDR3 spans 19 amino acids. The CDR3 DNA follows: TGTGCAGCAAGTGCCCTACTGGGGGGCAGCTCCCGGGACACCCAACAGATGTTTTTC. It translates to CAASALLGGSSRDTQQMFF.

This clone was found a few times. The protein TCRdb lists belongs to a much larger clone and differs from this DNA's translation at residue 10, which points to a read error; the protein shown is made from the DNA. J is TRDJ2 and V is TRDV2, with TRDD3 matching 10 bases. The CDR3 is 15 residues long. Germline CDR1 and CDR2: GEAIGNYY and EKD. The CDR3 nucleotides are TGTGCCTGTGACAAACTGGGGGATTTGATAGCACAACTCTTCTTT. It yields the protein CACDKLGDLIAQLFF.

A remark on this clone: The protein in TCRdb stems from a much larger clone and differs at residue 10 from this DNA's translation, likely a read error; here the protein is translated from the DNA. The chain has TRDV2 and TRDJ3, with D maybe TRDD3 (6 bases). CDR1 is GEAIGNYY, CDR2 EKD, per germline. The CDR3 is made up of 16 amino acids. The chain's CDR3 is CACDTWDSWGTRQMFF. CDR3 coding DNA: TGTGCCTGTGACACGTGGGATTCCTGGGGCACCCGACAGATGTTTTTC.

The sample holds a few counts of this clone. The amino acid sequence in TCRdb belongs to a much larger clone and departs from this DNA's translation at residue 9, likely a sequencing read error; the sequence shown is translated from the DNA. The V and J genes are TRAV29/DV5 and TRDJ1, with D unresolved. Germline V lookup: CDR1 NSMFDY, CDR2 ISSIKDK. Trimming took off 1 base at V and 1 base at J, with 20 bases between the two ends. The CDR3 has 17 residues. CDR3 nucleotide sequence: TGTGCAGCAAGCAGGGGCAACCCTCAGGACCCCACCGATAAACTCATCTTT. The encoded protein is CAASRGNPQDPTDKLIF.

This clone was detected a few times. This likely reflects a read error, since a far larger clone is one base away. Other DNA sequences within the sample encode an identical CDR3. J is TRDJ3 and V is TRDV2; tentatively, D is TRDD3 (5 bases). Germline loops: CDR1 GEAIGNYY, CDR2 EKD. V shed 0 bases and J shed 0 bases, with 8 bases lying between them. The CDR3 has 17 residues. CDR3 DNA sequence: TGTGCCTGTGACACCGGTTGGGGCTCCTGGGACACCCGACAGATGTTTTTC. Translation: CACDTGWGSWDTRQMFF.

This clone has just a few counts. TCRdb records a much larger clone's protein for this DNA, with a difference at residue 6 that likely arises from a read error; the protein given is the translation of the DNA. Written as DNA, the CDR3 is TGTGCCTGTGACACCTGGGGATACGCAGCCTGGGACACCCGACAGATGTTTTTC. It translates to CACDTWGYAAWDTRQMFF. The chain couples TRDV2 to TRDJ3, with 9 bases identical to TRDD3. The germline V gene has CDR1 GEAIGNYY and CDR2 EKD. The CDR3 contains 18 residues. With 0 bases clipped from V and 2 bases from J, the junction kept 4 bases outside the gene matches.

This clone has just a few counts. A single base is all that separates this from a far larger clone, so a read error is likely. This chain connects TRDV2 to TRDJ3; 12 positions agree with TRDD3. CDR3 size: 20 residues. Germline V gives CDR1 GEAIGNYY, CDR2 EKD. This CDR3 is CACDTVLGDTSSWDTRQTFF. The CDR3 region has the DNA TGTGCCTGTGACACCGTACTGGGGGATACCAGCTCCTGGGACACCCGACAGACGTTTTTC.

Worth noting for this clone: The protein that TCRdb holds for this DNA derives from a much larger clone and differs from the translated DNA at residue 8, which likely indicates a read error; the protein shown here is translated from the DNA. This chain links TRDV1 with TRDJ1; D call uncertain. CDR1 TSWWSYY and CDR2 QGS come from the germline V gene. The germline V and J ends were trimmed by 0 bases and 4 bases, with 6 bases remaining between them. This CDR3 is 13 amino acids long. The CDR3 nucleotides read TGTGCTCTTGGGGAACTACCGAACGATAAACTCATCTTT. Protein product: CALGELPNDKLIF.

This clone was counted only a few times. This rearrangement joins TRDV2 to TRDJ3; a possible D gene is TRDD3 (6 bases). This CDR3 comprises 18 residues. V was cut by 0 bases and J by 0 bases, with 11 bases left in between. Germline loops: CDR1 GEAIGNYY, CDR2 EKD. This CDR3 reads CACDTWGVSSWDTRQMFF. The CDR3 coding sequence is TGTGCCTGTGACACCTGGGGGGTTAGCTCCTGGGACACCCGACAGATGTTTTTC.

A remark on this clone: The protein TCRdb lists belongs to a much larger clone and differs from this DNA's translation at residue 12, which points to a read error; the protein shown is made from the DNA. The chain has TRDV2 and TRDJ2; 11 bases line up with TRDD3. The germline V gene has CDR1 GEAIGNYY and CDR2 EKD. This CDR3 comprises 16 residues. CDR3 bases: TGTGCCTGTGACCCCCTGGGGGATACTTTGACAACACAACTCTTCTTT. Its protein product is CACDPLGDTLTTQLFF.

About this clone itself: This likely reflects a read error, since a far larger clone is one base away. The CDR3 nucleotides are TGTGCCTGTGACACCGTACTGGGGGATAAATGGTTTTCCTGGGGCACCCGACAGATGTTTTTC. It is translated as CACDTVLGDKWFSWGTRQMFF. The chain couples TRDV2 to TRDJ3; TRDD3 agrees at 11 bases. The CDR3 has 21 residues. Germline assignment: CDR1 GEAIGNYY and CDR2 EKD.